These 16 T cell receptor beta chains originate from one sample sequenced in a study of vaccination effects on CD4 cells after COVID-19. At the end of about ten days of culture, CD4+ T cells were isolated. All participants had two doses of either the BNT162b2 or mRNA-1273 vaccine. The antigens these receptors bind are not known. Method: immunoSEQ multiplex PCR; TCRdb's copy keeps in-frame clones and lacks some. Among about 40,000 clones, around 66% were seen once, and the ten largest hold 6% to 8.5%. The input for sequencing was CD4+ T cells from PBMCs cultured without peptide, taken after COVID-19 vaccination. These receptors originate from a human donor who received a COVID-19 vaccine.

The rearrangement uses TRBV7-2 and TRBJ2-1, with a tentative D call TRBD2 (7 bases). This CDR3 has 13 amino acids. The germline gives CDR1 SGHTA, CDR2 FQGNSA. V lost 5 bases and J lost 7, with 12 bases in between. The CDR3 sequence is CASSTKGGNEQFF. CDR3 DNA: TGTGCCAGCAGCACAAAGGGGGGGAATGAGCAGTTCTTC.

This clone came up a few times. This chain uses TRBV7-2 with TRBJ1-4; TRBD1 aligns across 9 bases. CDR3 length: 17 residues. V lost 1 base and J lost 0; bases outside the gene matches: 3. Germline V gives CDR1 SGHTA, CDR2 FQGNSA. CDR3 sequence reads: CASSLGYRGPTNEKLFF. The DNA of the CDR3 is TGTGCCAGCAGCTTAGGTTACAGGGGGCCAACTAATGAAAAACTGTTTTTT.

CDR3 in DNA: TGTGCCAGTAGTATGAGATGGGCTAGCACAGATACGCAGTATTTT. As protein: CASSMRWASTDTQYF. The chain combines TRBV19 with TRBJ2-3; D is ambiguous. The CDR3 totals 15 residues. V lost 3 bases, J lost 0 bases, and 10 bases lay in between. Per the germline V gene, CDR1 is LNHDA and CDR2 is SQIVND (reference sequence).

This chain uses TRBV2 with TRBJ1-1, with D possibly matching TRBD1 (5 bases). Trimming pared 0 bases from V and 6 bases from J, leaving 8 bases between. The CDR3 contains 13 residues. The germline V gene encodes CDR1 SNHLY and CDR2 FYNNEI. The CDR3 bases are TGTGCCAGCAGTGAAGCGGGCAGGGCTGAAGCTTTCTTT. It translates to CASSEAGRAEAFF.

This clone occurred a few times. This chain uses TRBV5-1 with TRBJ2-1; D gene uncertain. Germline V lookup: CDR1 SGHRS, CDR2 YFSETQ. The CDR3 is 11 residues long. V was trimmed by 6 bases and J by 4 bases, leaving 5 bases between them. CDR3 DNA sequence: TGCGCCAGCAAGGCTTACAATGAGCAGTTCTTC. Residues: CASKAYNEQFF.

In this sample, this clone turned up a few times. V gene TRBV6-5 combines with J gene TRBJ2-7; unclear D gene. The CDR3 sequence is 16 residues long. With 3 bases removed from V and 0 bases from J, the gap between germline ends came to 15 bases. Germline assignment: CDR1 MNHEY and CDR2 SVGAGI. CDR3 DNA: TGTGCCAGCAGTTATTCAGCCAGGTTGAGCTCCTACGAGCAGTACTTC. Translated, it gives CASSYSARLSSYEQYF.

The chain is built from TRBV6-5 and TRBJ1-2; D not resolved. The CDR3 runs 14 residues. Trimming took 5 bases from V and 4 from J, leaving 14 bases between them. Per germline, CDR1 MNHEY and CDR2 SVGAGI. CDR3 in amino acids: CASSRKKLSYGYTF. As DNA, the CDR3 is TGTGCCAGCAGTCGCAAAAAATTGAGCTATGGCTACACCTTC.

This clone was counted a single time. V is TRBV6-6 and J is TRBJ2-5; D unresolved. Germline-derived CDR1 and CDR2 are MNHNY and SVGAGI (reference sequence). This CDR3 has 11 residues. The ends were cut back, 2 bases at V and 5 bases at J, with 3 bases in the middle. This CDR3 is CASSYGETQYF. The CDR3 DNA sequence: TGTGCCAGCAGTTACGGGGAGACCCAGTACTTC.

The J gene is TRBJ1-1, the V gene TRBV5-1; no reliable D call. V gave up 0 bases and J gave up 1 base, with 7 bases separating them. CDR1 is SGHRS, CDR2 YFSETQ, per germline. The CDR3 is 14 residues long. The CDR3: CASSLELENTEAFF. In nucleotides, the CDR3 is TGCGCCAGCAGCTTGGAGCTGGAGAACACTGAAGCTTTCTTT. The whole variable domain, filled in from reference TRBV5-1 and TRBJ1-1, reads KAGVTQTPRYLIKTRGQQVTLSCSPISGHRSVSWYQQTPGQGLQFLFEYFSETQRNKGNFPGRFSGRQFSNSRSEMNVSTLELGDSALYLCASSLELENTEAFFGQGTRLTVV.

This sequence joins TRBV12-3 or TRBV12-4 and TRBJ2-1; D is undetermined. CDR3 length: 11 residues. The V gene lost 4 bases and the J gene lost 9 bases, with 7 bases spanning the gap. The CDR3 reads CASSSYSEQFF. CDR3 DNA sequence: TGTGCCAGCAGTTCATATAGTGAGCAGTTCTTC.

This clone occurred a few times. The J gene is TRBJ2-1, the V gene TRBV5-1, with D perhaps TRBD2 (5 bases). V was cut by 0 bases and J by 10 bases, with 8 bases left in between. The CDR3 loop spans 12 amino acids. Germline V gives CDR1 SGHRS, CDR2 YFSETQ. CDR3 residues: CASSLGGGEQFF. Here the CDR3 DNA reads TGCGCCAGCAGCTTGGGTGGCGGGGAGCAGTTCTTC. Full variable domain (missing parts from reference TRBV5-1 and TRBJ2-1): KAGVTQTPRYLIKTRGQQVTLSCSPISGHRSVSWYQQTPGQGLQFLFEYFSETQRNKGNFPGRFSGRQFSNSRSEMNVSTLELGDSALYLCASSLGGGEQFFGPGTRLTVL.

This clone came up a few times. J is TRBJ2-3 and V is TRBV5-4, with 10 bases fitting TRBD2. Trimming cost V 0 bases and J 1 base; bases outside gene matches: 2. The germline V gene has CDR1 SGHNT and CDR2 YYREEE (reference sequence). This CDR3 has 16 residues. The CDR3 sequence is CASSLVSGRGTDTQYF. In DNA, the CDR3 is TGTGCCAGCAGCTTGGTCAGCGGGAGGGGCACAGATACGCAGTATTTT.

The genes are TRBV2 and TRBJ2-4; possible D gene TRBD1, 5 bases. CDR1 and CDR2 (germline): SNHLY, FYNNEI. The CDR3 runs 16 residues. Deletions cut 5 bases from V and 0 bases from J, with 14 bases between. CDR3 bases: TGTGCCAGCAGTCTAGACAGCCTTATAGCCAAAAACATTCAGTACTTC. It specifies CASSLDSLIAKNIQYF.

This clone was observed a few times. The gene calls are TRBV3-1 (or the pseudogene TRBV3-2) and TRBJ1-3; D call uncertain. Trimming shortened V by 1 base and J by 0 bases, and 10 bases separated the two germline ends. The germline V gene has CDR1 LGHDT and CDR2 YNNKEL (reference sequence). CDR3 size: 16 residues. CDR3 nucleotide sequence: TGTGCCAGCAGCCAAGTCGCCAGCATCTCTGGAAACACCATATATTTT. The encoded protein is CASSQVASISGNTIYF.

The chain couples TRBV4-1 to TRBJ2-3; 11 bases align to TRBD2. The germline CDR1 and CDR2 sequences are MGHRA and YSYEKL. The J segment lost 5 bases and the V segment lost 0 bases, leaving 16 bases of the junction unmatched. The CDR3 runs 20 residues. CDR3 sequence (DNA): TGCGCCAGCAGCCAAGAGGCTAGTTTCGGACTAGCGGGCTTAAGAGATACGCAGTATTTT. It is translated as CASSQEASFGLAGLRDTQYF.

This clone was seen only a few times. This sequence joins TRBV7-9 and TRBJ1-1, with 8 nucleotides matching TRBD1. V gave up 3 bases and J gave up 3 bases; unmatched junction bases: 6. This CDR3 contains 15 residues. From germline, CDR1 is SEHNR and CDR2 FQNEAQ (reference sequence). The CDR3 DNA reads as TGTGCCAGCAGCTTCGGGACAGGAGGGGACACTGAAGCTTTCTTT. Residues: CASSFGTGGDTEAFF.